Listed below are T cell receptor beta chains from one sample, sequenced in a study of blood T cell repertoires in COVID-19. Repertoires were generated with immunoSEQ multiplex PCR, while TCRdb's copy carries only in-frame clones and drops some. The sample carries roughly 240,000 clones, roughly 83% recorded once. Input material: PBMCs or T cells enriched from blood (not recorded which). All receptors derive from a woman between 50 and 59 years old who had recovered from COVID-19. CDR3s include the opening cysteine and the closing phenylalanine or tryptophan. Each record gives: D gene, J gene, CDR3 length, clone size, V gene, CDR3 protein, CDR3 DNA. The D gene is left open where the match is weak. Part of the rows lack a size; the others show once, few, many or a class for expanded clones.

TRBD2 | TRBJ2-4 | 15 | . | TRBV6-5 | CASSSRLAGEGIQYF | TGTGCCAGCAGTTCTCGACTAGCGGGGGAGGGCATTCAGTACTTC
TRBD2 | TRBJ2-1 | 13 | . | TRBV7-3 | CASSLLAGVGQFF | TGTGCCAGCAGCTTGCTAGCGGGAGTTGGGCAGTTCTTC
. | TRBJ1-5 | 14 | . | TRBV6-2/TRBV6-3 | CASSYRGGSQPQHF | TGTGCCAGCAGTTACCGCGGGGGGTCCCAGCCCCAGCATTTT
TRBD2 | TRBJ2-1 | 14 | . | TRBV30 | CAWSPRLAGGWLFF | TGTGCCTGGAGCCCCCGACTAGCGGGAGGGTGGCTGTTCTTC
. | TRBJ1-1 | 16 | . | TRBV25-1 | CASSEGQGGVSTEAFF | TGTGCCAGCAGTGAGGGGCAGGGTGGGGTGAGCACTGAAGCTTTCTTT
TRBD2 | TRBJ2-5 | 15 | . | TRBV3-1/TRBV3-2 | CASSQVLAEVETQYF | TGTGCCAGCAGCCAAGTACTAGCGGAGGTAGAGACCCAGTACTTC
TRBD1 | TRBJ1-2 | 15 | . | TRBV6-2/TRBV6-3 | CASSYSTGGNYGYTF | TGTGCCAGCAGTTACTCGACAGGGGGCAACTATGGCTACACCTTC
. | TRBJ1-4 | 16 | . | TRBV7-6 | CASSLATGQTNERLFF | TGTGCCAGCAGCTTAGCGACCGGACAGACTAATGAAAGACTGTTTTTT
. | TRBJ2-5 | 16 | . | TRBV11-3 | CASSLEGGVQEETQYF | TGTGCCAGCAGCTTAGAGGGCGGGGTTCAGGAAGAGACCCAGTACTTC
. | TRBJ1-2 | 17 | . | TRBV7-6 | CASSPTYRDGTNYGYTF | TGTGCCAGCAGCCCTACCTACAGGGACGGGACTAACTATGGCTACACCTTC
. | TRBJ1-4 | 14 | . | TRBV5-6 | CASSLRQAREKLFF | TGTGCCAGCAGCTTGAGACAGGCTCGGGAAAAACTGTTTTTT
TRBD1 | TRBJ1-4 | 19 | once | TRBV4-2 | CASSQDIPGTGGLDEKLFF | TGTGCCAGCAGCCAAGATATACCCGGGACAGGGGGCTTAGATGAAAAACTGTTTTTT
TRBD1 | TRBJ1-6 | 15 | . | TRBV4-3 | CASSHRGQPDSPLHF | TGCGCCAGCAGCCATCGGGGACAGCCTGACTCACCCCTCCACTTT
TRBD1 | TRBJ1-1 | 15 | few | TRBV5-1 | CASSPQTGSGTEAFF | TGCGCCAGCAGCCCGCAGACAGGGAGTGGAACTGAAGCTTTCTTT
. | TRBJ1-1 | 17 | . | TRBV21-1 | CASSHRGSVYVGTEAFF | TGTGCCAGCAGCCACAGGGGCAGCGTTTATGTGGGCACTGAAGCTTTCTTT
TRBD2 | TRBJ2-7 | 14 | . | TRBV30 | CAWSGLAGAYEQYF | TGTGCCTGGAGTGGGCTAGCGGGAGCCTACGAGCAGTACTTC
. | TRBJ2-7 | 12 | . | TRBV30 | CAWSVSRGEQYF | TGTGCCTGGAGTGTATCCCGGGGCGAGCAGTACTTC
. | TRBJ2-7 | 13 | . | TRBV5-6 | CASSAAGFYEQYF | TGTGCCAGCAGCGCCGCAGGGTTTTACGAGCAGTACTTC
TRBD1 | TRBJ2-5 | 15 | . | TRBV6-1 | CASSVARGQQETQYF | TGTGCCAGCAGTGTCGCCCGGGGACAGCAAGAGACCCAGTACTTC
. | TRBJ1-1 | 13 | . | TRBV7-7 | CASSPTGVTEAFF | TGTGCTAGCAGCCCGACGGGTGTCACTGAAGCTTTCTTT
TRBD2 | TRBJ2-7 | 17 | . | TRBV9 | CASSDRPGLAGSYEQYF | TGTGCCAGCAGCGACAGACCCGGACTAGCGGGTTCCTACGAGCAGTACTTC
TRBD1 | TRBJ2-3 | 15 | . | TRBV30 | CAWNIGQGVTDTQYF | TGTGCCTGGAATATAGGACAGGGAGTCACAGATACGCAGTATTTT
TRBD1 | TRBJ1-2 | 18 | . | TRBV5-8 | CASRPIGVLATGIRGYTF | TGTGCCAGCAGACCCATTGGGGTTCTTGCGACAGGGATCCGAGGCTACACCTTC
TRBD1 | TRBJ1-1 | 16 | once | TRBV4-3 | CASSLDREWSNTEAFF | TGCGCCAGCAGCTTAGACAGGGAGTGGTCGAACACTGAAGCTTTCTTT
TRBD1 | TRBJ1-2 | 13 | once | TRBV4-1 | CASGDRVNYGYTF | TGCGCCAGCGGTGACAGGGTTAACTATGGCTACACCTTC
. | TRBJ2-7 | 14 | . | TRBV6-6 | CASSPPGDTYEQYF | TGTGCCAGCAGCCCCCCGGGGGATACCTACGAGCAGTACTTC
TRBD2 | TRBJ2-5 | 15 | . | TRBV13 | CASSFKTSGGETQYF | TGTGCCAGCAGCTTTAAAACTAGCGGGGGGGAGACCCAGTACTTC
TRBD1 | TRBJ2-1 | 14 | . | TRBV7-2 | CASSLGQGGSEQFF | TGTGCCAGCAGCTTGGGACAGGGGGGCAGTGAGCAGTTCTTC
TRBD1 | TRBJ1-1 | 17 | . | TRBV14 | CASSQGWDRGMNTEAFF | TGTGCCAGCAGCCAAGGTTGGGACAGGGGGATGAACACTGAAGCTTTCTTT
. | TRBJ2-7 | 13 | . | TRBV7-2 | CASSLARVDEQYF | TGTGCCAGCAGCTTAGCCAGGGTAGACGAGCAGTACTTC
TRBD2 | TRBJ2-3 | 17 | . | TRBV5-8 | CASSSHRGLSSTDTQYF | TGTGCCAGCAGCTCCCACCGGGGACTATCTAGCACAGATACGCAGTATTTT
. | TRBJ1-5 | 16 | . | TRBV7-9 | CASSPTAVAGNQPQHF | TGTGCCAGCAGCCCAACCGCGGTTGCTGGCAATCAGCCCCAGCATTTT
. | TRBJ2-7 | 10 | . | TRBV11-1 | CASRPGEQYF | TGTGCCAGCCGGCCGGGGGAGCAGTACTTC
TRBD2 | TRBJ2-7 | 14 | . | TRBV7-6 | CASSSSGRPYEQYF | TGTGCCAGCAGCTCTAGCGGGCGCCCCTACGAGCAGTACTTC
. | TRBJ1-6 | 15 | . | TRBV28 | CASSSGAYDNSPLHF | TGTGCCAGCAGTTCCGGAGCTTACGATAATTCACCCCTCCACTTT